This record concerns one T cell receptor (beta chain) sequence. Its antigen is not identified. The CDR3 covers 12 residues. Germline V CDR1 and CDR2: MNHEY, SVGAGI. The sample is drawn from a study of siplizumab effects on memory and regulatory T cells. Overall study results and limits: Greater diversity than memory cells seemed evident in naive T cells, which also appeared to be major alloresponse contributors. Mappable CD4+ clones that were alloreactive averaged approximately 69% Treg-derived with siplizumab versus around 30% in controls. Proliferating Tregs from siplizumab cultures lacked functional confirmation of suppression.

The assay looked at approximately 10^5 TCR templates in each sample. Only in-frame clones appear in the TCRdb table, and some are missing; sequencing was by immunoSEQ multiplex PCR. The sample has tens of thousands of clones, 80% to 90% seen once. The chain recombines TRBV6-5 with TRBJ1-5; the D is unclear. Sequencing was carried out using Tregs sorted from blood. This receptor was taken from a human donor in good health. CDR3 in DNA: TGTGCGTCGGGTAGGGAAGATCAGCCCCAGCATTTT. Its protein is CASGREDQPQHF.